This T cell receptor beta chain was recovered during a study of T-cell memory formation after mild COVID-19. Study-wide results and limits: Those CD4+ clones that contracted were mainly in CM and EM (CD8+ ones in EMRA). Researchers found some responding clones in pre-infection memory, a sign that cross-reactive memory joined.

As concerns this clonotype: Its antigen is as yet unknown.

TCRdb ran MiXCR on the 5' RACE reads and lists one entry per CDR3 protein. The sample shows roughly 400,000 distinct CDR3 sequences, about a sixth of them seen only once. This clonotype originated in a man aged 18-30 years who had mild COVID-19 (a few samples of this study predate the infection). Cell type and time point are not known. Sequenced sample: PBMCs or a T cell subset sorted from them (not recorded which).

The CDR3 DNA is TGCGCCAGCAGCTCTGCGGGTCCTCCGGATAATTCACCCCTCCACTTT. Protein: CASSSAGPPDNSPLHF. V is TRBV5-1 and J is TRBJ1-6; D gene unclear. The CDR3 is 16 residues long. Trimming removed 3 bases at V and 5 bases at J, with 15 bases between. Germline V CDR1 and CDR2: SGHRS, YFSETQ.